The 21 T cell receptor beta chains below all came from one sample that was sequenced in a study of cytomegalovirus exposure and HLA in healthy donors. PCR amplification relied on 60 Vbeta primers (plus 13 Jbeta primers). Here immunoSEQ multiplex PCR was the method, and the copy in TCRdb shows in-frame clones only, minus some. Among 170,000 or so clones listed, over 75% were seen once. Sequencing used PBMCs. These receptors all come from a woman aged 45-60 years in good health and CMV-seronegative.

This CDR3 is CASSWDRGEDGYTF. CDR3 bases: TGCGCCAGCAGCTGGGACAGGGGGGAAGATGGCTACACCTTC. The J gene is TRBJ1-2, the V gene TRBV5-1, with 11 bases fitting TRBD1. The CDR3 is 14 residues long. The V segment lost 3 bases and the J segment 6 bases; nucleotides outside the gene matches: 4. CDR1 and CDR2 from the germline V gene are SGHRS and YFSETQ.

This rearrangement joins TRBV28 to TRBJ2-7; a weak D match, TRBD1 (6 bases). V was trimmed by 5 bases and J by 8 bases, leaving 13 bases between them. The CDR3 extends over 12 amino acids. Per the germline V gene, CDR1 is MDHEN and CDR2 is SYDVKM. The CDR3 DNA is TGTGCCAGCAGTCCGCAGGGGAGAAAGCAGTACTTC. Its translation: CASSPQGRKQYF.

The CDR3 nucleotides are TGTGCCAGCTCACCTTACGGGAGCCACAATGAGCAGTTCTTC. Residues: CASSPYGSHNEQFF. This chain links TRBV18 with TRBJ2-1, with D maybe TRBD2 (6 bases). This CDR3 has 14 amino acids. Germline V gene sequence: CDR1 KGHSH, CDR2 LQKENI. Trimming took off 3 bases at V and 5 bases at J, with 11 bases between the two ends. Based on the CDR3 plus reference TRBV18 and TRBJ2-1, the full variable domain is NAGVMQNPRHLVRRRGQEARLRCSPMKGHSHVYWYRQLPEEGLKFMVYLQKENIIDESGMPKERFSAEFPKEGPSILRIQQVVRGDSAAYFCASSPYGSHNEQFFGPGTRLTVL.

This chain joins TRBV2 and TRBJ2-5; 9 bases are a match to TRBD1. Per the germline V gene, CDR1 is SNHLY and CDR2 is FYNNEI. This CDR3 contains 12 residues. V gave up 8 bases and J gave up 7 bases; unmatched junction bases: 5. The CDR3: CASAGTGRTQYF. Written as DNA, the CDR3 is TGTGCCAGCGCCGGGACAGGGAGGACCCAGTACTTC.

This clone was detected only once. The V call is TRBV9, the J call TRBJ2-1, with D perhaps TRBD1 (6 bases). V was cut by 4 bases and J by 3 bases, with 14 bases left in between. This CDR3 spans 15 amino acids. Germline CDR1 is SGDLS and CDR2 is YYNGEE. In DNA form, the CDR3 reads TGTGCCAGCAGCTTTACCGGGACAAGCTACAATGAGCAGTTCTTC. It translates to CASSFTGTSYNEQFF.

The CDR3 spells CASSSSRRGTEKLFF. The CDR3 coding sequence is TGCGCCAGCAGCTCGAGCCGGCGGGGGACTGAAAAACTGTTTTTT. The chain recombines TRBV5-1 with TRBJ1-4; a possible D gene is TRBD1 (5 bases). Germline values: CDR1 SGHRS, CDR2 YFSETQ. The CDR3 covers 15 residues. V was pared by 3 bases and J by 7 bases, with 16 bases between.

V usage is TRBV2 and J usage is TRBJ1-1, with a tentative D call TRBD1 (5 bases). Per germline, CDR1 SNHLY and CDR2 FYNNEI. V lost 6 bases and J lost 6, with 17 bases in between. The CDR3 spans 14 residues. The DNA of the CDR3 is TGTGCCAGCAGCCTCGTGGGGGGGGGAGCTGAAGCTTTCTTT. Encoded protein: CASSLVGGGAEAFF.

The gene calls are TRBV5-1 and TRBJ1-2; 10 bases agree with TRBD1. Per the germline V gene, CDR1 is SGHRS and CDR2 is YFSETQ. The CDR3 consists of 15 residues. With V trimmed by 0 bases and J by 6 bases, 5 bases remained unmatched. CDR3 loop: CASSLAGTGANGYTF. The CDR3, as DNA: TGCGCCAGCAGCTTGGCCGGGACAGGGGCGAATGGCTACACCTTC.

This clone was found a few times. The genes are TRBV7-3 and TRBJ2-3; weak D call: TRBD2 (6 bases). V was trimmed by 1 base and J by 5 bases, leaving 13 bases between them. The CDR3 runs 15 residues. The germline V gene has CDR1 SGHTA and CDR2 FQGTGA. CDR3 bases: TGTGCCAGCAGCTTAAAGGGCATCGGGGGAGATACGCAGTATTTT. Protein sequence: CASSLKGIGGDTQYF.

The rearrangement joins TRBV19 to TRBJ2-7; D is possibly TRBD2 (6 bases). The CDR3 sequence is 14 residues long. Germline V lookup: CDR1 LNHDA, CDR2 SQIVND (reference sequence). Trimming shortened V by 2 bases and J by 5 bases, and 13 bases separated the two germline ends. The CDR3 is CASSITRRANEQYF. CDR3 DNA sequence: TGTGCCAGTAGTATAACCAGGAGGGCTAACGAGCAGTACTTC.

The rearrangement links TRBV28 to TRBJ2-3; unclear D gene. Trimming shortened V by 10 bases and J by 0 bases, and 11 bases separated the two germline ends. CDR1 is MDHEN, CDR2 SYDVKM, per germline. The CDR3 sequence is 13 residues long. This CDR3 is CATEYSSTDTQYF. Here the CDR3 DNA reads TGTGCCACCGAGTACTCTAGCACAGATACGCAGTATTTT.

Turning to this clone: This sample includes further DNA sequences coding for the same CDR3. This rearrangement joins TRBV7-8 to TRBJ1-2, with D possibly being TRBD1 (6 bases). The germline CDR1 and CDR2 sequences are SGHVS and FQNEAQ. The V end lost 5 bases, the J end lost 2 bases, and 12 bases lay between the germline ends. The CDR3 runs 14 residues. In DNA, the CDR3 is TGTGCCAGCAGCCCAACCACAGGGAACTATGGCTACACCTTC. It yields the protein CASSPTTGNYGYTF.

J is TRBJ2-7 and V is TRBV7-3; D gene ambiguous. The CDR3 has 13 amino acids. The V gene's germline CDR1 is SGHTA and CDR2 FQGTGA. V was cut by 2 bases and J by 5 bases, with 10 bases left in between. CDR3 loop: CASSLPPSDEQYF. DNA of the CDR3: TGTGCCAGCAGCTTACCACCTTCAGACGAGCAGTACTTC.

This clone appeared a few times. In the same sample, other DNA sequences code for this CDR3. The chain uses TRBV28 and TRBJ1-1; D is uncertain. Trimming left V 7 bases short and J 4 bases short, with 10 bases between. The CDR3 length is 12 residues. Germline loops: CDR1 MDHEN, CDR2 SYDVKM. Written as DNA, the CDR3 is TGTGCCAGCACCGTCAGAGGCACTGAAGCTTTCTTT. Protein: CASTVRGTEAFF.

The chain uses TRBV11-3 and TRBJ2-7; 7 bases match TRBD1. The CDR3 sequence is 14 residues long. Looked up from germline, CDR1 is SGHNT and CDR2 is YENEEA. V lost 8 bases to trimming and J lost 0 bases; unmatched junction nucleotides: 7. CDR3: CASSQGLNSYEQYF. As DNA, the CDR3 is TGTGCCAGCTCACAGGGGTTGAACTCCTACGAGCAGTACTTC.

J is TRBJ1-5 and V is TRBV19; the D is unclear. V was pared by 3 bases and J by 3 bases, with 12 bases between. The CDR3 is 15 amino acids. In germline, CDR1 is LNHDA, CDR2 SQIVND (reference sequence). The CDR3 spells CASSITNSVNQPQHF. CDR3 nucleotides: TGTGCCAGTAGTATTACCAATTCGGTCAATCAGCCCCAGCATTTT.

This clone has just a few counts. The V call is TRBV28, the J call TRBJ1-4; 10 nucleotides match TRBD1. The CDR3 runs to 18 residues. After removal of 5 bases from V and 0 bases from J, the junction contained 9 bases not matched to a gene. Germline V lookup: CDR1 MDHEN, CDR2 SYDVKM. The CDR3 coding sequence is TGTGCCAGCAGTCTTGTGGGACAGGGGCTACCAACTAATGAAAAACTGTTTTTT. This codes for CASSLVGQGLPTNEKLFF.

For the CDR3, the DNA is TGCAGCGTCCGGCTAAGGAGGCGGTACGAGCAGTACTTC. It is translated as CSVRLRRRYEQYF. The chain recombines TRBV29-1 with TRBJ2-7, with D possibly being TRBD2 (5 bases). CDR1 SQVTM and CDR2 ANQGSEA come from the germline V gene. This CDR3 has 13 amino acids. V lost 6 bases, J lost 4 bases, and 16 bases lay in between.

This rearrangement joins TRBV7-3 to TRBJ2-7; 8 bases are a match to TRBD1. This CDR3 spans 13 amino acids. J was trimmed by 6 bases and V by 6 bases; bases with no gene match: 7. Germline V gives CDR1 SGHTA, CDR2 FQGTGA. CDR3 sequence reads: CASSWDRSAEQYF. In nucleotides, the CDR3 is TGTGCCAGCAGTTGGGACAGGTCTGCCGAGCAGTACTTC.

V usage is TRBV9 and J usage is TRBJ2-5; maybe TRBD2 (6 bases). V lost 4 bases and J 4 bases, leaving 14 bases between the germline ends. There are 14 residues in the CDR3. Per the germline V gene, CDR1 is SGDLS and CDR2 is YYNGEE. In DNA form, the CDR3 reads TGTGCCAGCAGCCCCGGACTAAAGAGAGAGACCCAGTACTTC. Translated: CASSPGLKRETQYF.

This chain uses TRBV5-4 with TRBJ2-5, with a possible D match to TRBD1 (5 bases). Germline loops: CDR1 SGHNT, CDR2 YYREEE (reference sequence). The CDR3 spans 15 residues. V lost 4 bases to trimming and J lost 7 bases, with 20 bases between them. In DNA, the CDR3 is TGTGCCAGCAGCCCCGTGGGGCAGGGATCCCGGACCCAGTACTTC. Amino acid sequence: CASSPVGQGSRTQYF.